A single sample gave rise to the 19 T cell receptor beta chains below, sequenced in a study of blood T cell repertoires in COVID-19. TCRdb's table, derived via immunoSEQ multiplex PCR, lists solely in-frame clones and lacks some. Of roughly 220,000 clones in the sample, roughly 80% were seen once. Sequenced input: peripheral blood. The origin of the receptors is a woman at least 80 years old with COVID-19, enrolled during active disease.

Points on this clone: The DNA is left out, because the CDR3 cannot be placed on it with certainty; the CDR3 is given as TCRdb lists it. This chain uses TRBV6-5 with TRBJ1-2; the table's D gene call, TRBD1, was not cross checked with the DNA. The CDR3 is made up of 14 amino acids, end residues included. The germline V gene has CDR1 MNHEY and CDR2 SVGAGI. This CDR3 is CASSSSDRVNGYTF.

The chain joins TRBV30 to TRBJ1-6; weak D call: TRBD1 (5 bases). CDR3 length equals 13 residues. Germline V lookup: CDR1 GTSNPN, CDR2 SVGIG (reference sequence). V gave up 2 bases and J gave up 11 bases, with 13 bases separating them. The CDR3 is CAWSRGEGTPLHF. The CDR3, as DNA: TGTGCCTGGAGTAGAGGGGAGGGAACACCCCTCCACTTT. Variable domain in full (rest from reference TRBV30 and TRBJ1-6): SQTIHQWPATLVQPVGSPLSLECTVEGTSNPNLYWYRQAAGRGLQLLFYSVGIGQISSEVPQNLSASRPQDRQFILSSKKLLLSDSGFYLCAWSRGEGTPLHFGNGTRLTVT.

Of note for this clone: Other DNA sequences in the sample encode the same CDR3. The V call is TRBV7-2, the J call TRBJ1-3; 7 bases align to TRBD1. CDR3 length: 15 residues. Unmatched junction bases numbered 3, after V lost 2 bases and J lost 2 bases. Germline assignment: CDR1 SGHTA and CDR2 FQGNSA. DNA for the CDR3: TGTGCCAGCAGCTTAAGGGGGCAAACTGGAAACACCATATATTTT. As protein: CASSLRGQTGNTIYF.

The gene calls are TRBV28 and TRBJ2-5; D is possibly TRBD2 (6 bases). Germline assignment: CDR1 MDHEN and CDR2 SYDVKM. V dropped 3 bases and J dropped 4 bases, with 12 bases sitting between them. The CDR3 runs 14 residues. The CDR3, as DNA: TGTGCCAGCAGTTTTAAACCCGGGGGAGAGACCCAGTACTTC. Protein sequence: CASSFKPGGETQYF.

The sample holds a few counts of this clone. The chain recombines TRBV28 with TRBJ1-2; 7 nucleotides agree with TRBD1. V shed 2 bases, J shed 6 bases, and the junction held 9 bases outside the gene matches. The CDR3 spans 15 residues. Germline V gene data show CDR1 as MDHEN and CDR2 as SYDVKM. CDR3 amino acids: CASSLAGTVLHGYTF. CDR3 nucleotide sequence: TGTGCCAGCAGTTTAGCCGGGACAGTCCTCCATGGCTACACCTTC.

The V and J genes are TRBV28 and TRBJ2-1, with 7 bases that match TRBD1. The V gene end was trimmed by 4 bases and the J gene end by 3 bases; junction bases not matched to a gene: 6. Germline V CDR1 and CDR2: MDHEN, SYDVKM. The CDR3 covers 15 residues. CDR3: CASSYTGAGYNEQFF. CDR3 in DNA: TGTGCCAGCAGTTACACAGGGGCGGGCTACAATGAGCAGTTCTTC.

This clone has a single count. The CDR3 is CASSLPGGEQFF. CDR3 nucleotide sequence: TGTGCCAGCAGTTTACCTGGAGGCGAGCAGTTCTTC. This chain uses TRBV6-1 with TRBJ2-1; possibly TRBD2 for D (5 bases). Trimming removed 5 bases at V and 10 bases at J, with 12 bases between. The CDR3 runs 12 residues. Germline V lookup: CDR1 MNHNS, CDR2 SASEGT.

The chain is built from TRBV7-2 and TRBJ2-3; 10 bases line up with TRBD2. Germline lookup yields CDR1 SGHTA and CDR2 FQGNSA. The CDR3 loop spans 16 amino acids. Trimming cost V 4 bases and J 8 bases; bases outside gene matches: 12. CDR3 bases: TGTGCCAGCAGCTCCGGTGGGGGCAGCGGGAGGGTTACGCAGTATTTT. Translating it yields CASSSGGGSGRVTQYF.

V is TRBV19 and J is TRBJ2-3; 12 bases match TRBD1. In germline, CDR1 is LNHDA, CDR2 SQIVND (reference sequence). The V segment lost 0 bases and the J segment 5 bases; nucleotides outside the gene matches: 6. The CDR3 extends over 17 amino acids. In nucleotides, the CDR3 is TGTGCCAGTAGTATAGATGCCGGGACAGGGGGCGAAGATACGCAGTATTTT. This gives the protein CASSIDAGTGGEDTQYF.

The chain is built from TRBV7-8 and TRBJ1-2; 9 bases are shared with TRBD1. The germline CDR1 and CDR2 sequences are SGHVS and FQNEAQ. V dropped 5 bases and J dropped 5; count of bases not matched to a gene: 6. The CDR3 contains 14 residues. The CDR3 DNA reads TGTGCCAGCAGCCCCGGGACAGGGACGTATGGCTACACCTTC. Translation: CASSPGTGTYGYTF.

The CDR3 protein is CASSAHGIYGYTF. The DNA for the CDR3 is TGTGCCAGCAGTGCTCACGGGATCTATGGCTACACCTTC. The chain links TRBV12-3 or TRBV12-4 to TRBJ1-2; D is undetermined. This CDR3 is 13 amino acids long. Deletions cut 5 bases from V and 4 bases from J, with 11 bases between.

DNA for the CDR3: TGTGCCAGTCAGGAATGGGACAGGGGGGATCAGCCCCAGCATTTT. Amino acids: CASQEWDRGDQPQHF. The chain combines TRBV19 with TRBJ1-5; TRBD1 matches 11 bases. Germline CDR1 and CDR2: LNHDA and SQIVND (reference sequence). The J segment lost 5 bases and the V segment lost 8 bases, leaving 8 bases of the junction unmatched. CDR3 size: 15 residues. Filled out from reference TRBV19 and TRBJ1-5, the complete variable domain reads DGGITQSPKYLFRKEGQNVTLSCEQNLNHDAMYWYRQDPGQGLRLIYYSQIVNDFQKGDIAEGYSVSREKKESFPLTVTSAQKNPTAFYLCASQEWDRGDQPQHFGDGTRLSIL.

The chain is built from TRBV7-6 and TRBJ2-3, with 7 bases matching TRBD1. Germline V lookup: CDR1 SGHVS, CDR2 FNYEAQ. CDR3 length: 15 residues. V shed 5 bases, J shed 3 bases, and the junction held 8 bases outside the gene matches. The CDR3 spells CASSPQGGVTDTQYF. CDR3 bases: TGTGCCAGCAGCCCCCAAGGGGGCGTTACAGATACGCAGTATTTT. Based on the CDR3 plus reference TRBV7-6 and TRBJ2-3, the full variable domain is GAGVSQSPRYKVTKRGQDVALRCDPISGHVSLYWYRQALGQGPEFLTYFNYEAQQDKSGLPNDRFSAERPEGSISTLTIQRTEQRDSAMYRCASSPQGGVTDTQYFGPGTRLTVL.

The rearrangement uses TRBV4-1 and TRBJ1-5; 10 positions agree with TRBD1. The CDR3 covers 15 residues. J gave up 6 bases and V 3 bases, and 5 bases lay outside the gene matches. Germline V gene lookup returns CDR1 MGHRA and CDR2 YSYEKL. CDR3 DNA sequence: TGCGCCAGCAGCCACTACCGGGACAGGGGTCAGCCCCAGCATTTT. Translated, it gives CASSHYRDRGQPQHF.

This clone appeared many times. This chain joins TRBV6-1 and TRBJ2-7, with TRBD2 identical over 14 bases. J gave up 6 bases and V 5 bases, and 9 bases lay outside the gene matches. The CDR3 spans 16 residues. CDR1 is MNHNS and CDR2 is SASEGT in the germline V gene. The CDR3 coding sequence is TGTGCCAGCAGTAAAGGGACTAGCGGGAGAAAAGGCGAGCAGTACTTC. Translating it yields CASSKGTSGRKGEQYF.

The CDR3 is CASSDSAGTASYEQYF. CDR3 coding DNA: TGTGCCAGCAGTGATTCAGCCGGGACAGCTAGCTACGAGCAGTACTTC. The chain combines TRBV6-1 with TRBJ2-7, with 7 nucleotides matching TRBD1. V gave up 3 bases and J gave up 3 bases; unmatched junction bases: 11. The germline V gene has CDR1 MNHNS and CDR2 SASEGT. The CDR3 loop spans 16 amino acids.

The CDR3 DNA reads as TGTGCCAGCAGAGACCTCGGACAGCATAGTGAAAAACTGTTTTTT. Amino acids: CASRDLGQHSEKLFF. The chain joins TRBV28 to TRBJ1-4; possibly TRBD1 for D (6 bases). Per the germline V gene, CDR1 is MDHEN and CDR2 is SYDVKM. This CDR3 comprises 15 residues. V dropped 6 bases and J dropped 7 bases, with 18 bases sitting between them.

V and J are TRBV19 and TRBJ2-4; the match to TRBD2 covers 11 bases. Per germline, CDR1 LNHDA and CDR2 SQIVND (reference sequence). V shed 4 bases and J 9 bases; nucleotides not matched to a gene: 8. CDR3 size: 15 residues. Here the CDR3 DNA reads TGTGCCAGTAGTAAGCTAGCGGGAGGCGGGTTCATTCAGTACTTC. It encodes CASSKLAGGGFIQYF.

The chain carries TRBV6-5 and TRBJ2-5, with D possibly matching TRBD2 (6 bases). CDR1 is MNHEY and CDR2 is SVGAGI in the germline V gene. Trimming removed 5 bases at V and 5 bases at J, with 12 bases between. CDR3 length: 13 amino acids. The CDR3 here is CASSRRGWETQYF. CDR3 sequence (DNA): TGTGCCAGCAGTCGACGGGGGTGGGAGACCCAGTACTTC.